These T cell receptor beta chains were read from a single sample in a study of blood T cells in healthy people across ages. TCRdb used MiXCR to reprocess the 5' RACE reads, holding one entry per CDR3 protein. The sample has hundreds of thousands of distinct CDR3 sequences, 24% seen once. The same sample was also used in a study of T cells of mothers and their children.

The specimen sequenced was blood. Receptors originate from a boy younger than 18 in good health. The conserved cysteine and the conserved F or W are not part of the CDR3 here. Only part of the rows carry a size: once, few, many, or a class if the clone is expanded.

clone_size	v_call	j_call	cdr3_aa
few	TRBV9	TRBJ1-4	ASSVGGNEKLV
-	TRBV12-5	-	ASAPVGGSSYEQY
-	TRBV20-1	TRBJ2-7	SARGTKDYEQY
-	TRBV28	TRBJ1-4	ASSRSGTGNEKLF
-	TRBV12-3/TRBV12-4	TRBJ2-5	ASTRTSGSQETQY
many	TRBV6-2/TRBV6-3	TRBJ2-2	ASSYGQRDTGELF
-	TRBV29-1	TRBJ2-7	SVYRDYEQY
few	TRBV12-3/TRBV12-4	TRBJ2-3	ASSPSHPGQERS
-	TRBV29-1	TRBJ2-3	SVEEAGVGDTQY
-	TRBV20-1	TRBJ2-7	SARDRLRVGEY
few	TRBV6-1	TRBJ2-5	ASSRQGRGSGQETQY
-	TRBV14	TRBJ2-1	ASSQADNEQF
-	TRBV7-9	TRBJ1-6	ASSGRGRDSPLH